These 8 T cell receptor beta chains were all obtained from the same sample, sequenced in a study of cytomegalovirus exposure and HLA in healthy donors. 60 Vbeta and 13 Jbeta primers were used in PCR. Assay used: immunoSEQ multiplex PCR; TCRdb lists only in-frame clones, some missing. The data hold around 38,000 clones, with roughly 67% observed a single time. Sequencing was performed on PBMCs. These receptors all come from a man between 50 and 59 years old in good health and CMV-seropositive.

This clone was observed once. This rearrangement joins TRBV5-5 to TRBJ2-7; D unresolved. Trimming took off 0 bases at V and 4 bases at J, with 14 bases between the two ends. CDR3 length: 15 residues. Germline V gene data show CDR1 as SGHKS and CDR2 as YYEKEE (reference sequence). The CDR3 protein is CASSLVQVPAYEQYF. The DNA for the CDR3 is TGTGCCAGCAGCTTGGTTCAGGTCCCCGCATACGAGCAGTACTTC.

The chain links TRBV28 to TRBJ1-5; D might be TRBD1 (5 bases). Germline V lookup: CDR1 MDHEN, CDR2 SYDVKM. The CDR3 spans 14 residues. V lost 3 bases to trimming and J lost 2 bases, with 8 bases between them. CDR3 nucleotide sequence: TGTGCCAGCAGTTTTGGCAGGGGCAATCAGCCCCAGCATTTT. Residues: CASSFGRGNQPQHF.

V and J are TRBV7-2 and TRBJ1-6; possible D gene TRBD1, 5 bases. V shed 6 bases and J shed 10 bases, with 13 bases lying between them. The CDR3 totals 13 residues. Germline V gene lookup returns CDR1 SGHTA and CDR2 FQGNSA. The CDR3 loop is CASSLDNRSPLHF. Written as DNA, the CDR3 is TGTGCCAGCAGTCTGGACAATCGATCACCCCTCCACTTT.

This rearrangement joins TRBV4-3 to TRBJ2-5; 8 nucleotides match TRBD1. Per the germline V gene, CDR1 is LGHNA and CDR2 is YSLEER. The junction had 8 bases not matched to a gene; V was cut back by 3 bases and J by 5 bases. The CDR3 runs to 15 residues. CDR3 amino acids: CASSQEADREETQYF. CDR3 DNA: TGCGCCAGCAGCCAGGAAGCGGACAGGGAGGAGACCCAGTACTTC.

The CDR3 DNA is TGTGCCAGCAGCTTGTCAGGCACTTCCTACGAGCAGTACTTC. It yields the protein CASSLSGTSYEQYF. This chain uses TRBV5-4 with TRBJ2-7; D is ambiguous. CDR3 length equals 14 residues. V was trimmed by 1 base and J by 1 base, leaving 9 bases between them. Germline values: CDR1 SGHNT, CDR2 YYREEE (reference sequence).

The chain is built from TRBV7-9 and TRBJ2-5, with 9 bases that match TRBD1. Germline values: CDR1 SEHNR, CDR2 FQNEAQ (reference sequence). This CDR3 has 15 residues. V was pared by 5 bases and J by 2 bases, with 6 bases of the junction left unmatched. The CDR3 DNA follows: TGTGCCAGCAGCCCTGGGACAGGGATACAAGAGACCCAGTACTTC. Amino acids: CASSPGTGIQETQYF.

The chain recombines TRBV7-2 with TRBJ2-7, with 7 bases matching TRBD2. Germline values: CDR1 SGHTA, CDR2 FQGNSA. V lost 6 bases to trimming and J lost 6 bases; unmatched junction nucleotides: 14. The CDR3 covers 15 residues. The CDR3: CASSFSGDRRVEQYF. The DNA for the CDR3 is TGTGCCAGCAGTTTCAGCGGGGATCGCCGCGTCGAGCAGTACTTC.

V is TRBV4-2 and J is TRBJ2-2; weak D call: TRBD1 (5 bases). The CDR3 runs 15 residues. The V gene lost 4 bases and the J gene lost 6 bases, with 15 bases spanning the gap. Looked up from germline, CDR1 is LGHNA and CDR2 is YNFKEQ. CDR3 amino acids: CASSPGPDIPGELFF. The CDR3 nucleotides are TGTGCCAGCAGCCCCGGTCCGGACATTCCCGGGGAGCTGTTTTTT.